This T cell receptor (beta chain) emerged from a study of CD8 T cells in ankylosing spondylitis. Study-wide findings and caveats: Apparently characteristic of ankylosing spondylitis blood was a TCR beta motif (eight highly homologous variants). There was reportedly significant enrichment of clones that were disease-linked in matched ankylosing spondylitis synovial fluid.

CDR1 is SGHTA and CDR2 is FQGNSA in the germline V gene. V was clipped by 6 bases and J by 6 bases; unmatched bases: 8. The CDR3 extends over 15 amino acids. Quantitative 5'-RACE with molecular barcodes was used to make the TCR beta libraries. TCRdb reprocessed the 5' RACE reads via MiXCR and lists one record per CDR3 protein. The sample contains about 540,000 distinct CDR3 sequences, approximately 11% of which appear only once. Regarding this clonotype: Its antigen remains unidentified.

The gene calls are TRBV7-2 and TRBJ1-5; TRBD1 aligns across 10 bases. This clonotype was sampled from a male donor with ankylosing spondylitis. The sequenced sample consisted of blood, either unsorted or a sorted T cell fraction (not recorded which). The CDR3 is CASSYYDRGPQPQHF. In nucleotides, the CDR3 is TGTGCCAGCAGTTACTATGACAGGGGGCCTCAGCCCCAGCATTTT. Based on the CDR3 plus reference TRBV7-2 and TRBJ1-5, the full variable domain is GAGVSQSPSNKVTEKGKDVELRCDPISGHTALYWYRQSLGQGLEFLIYFQGNSAPDKSGLPSDRFSAERTGGSVSTLTIQRTQQEDSAVYLCASSYYDRGPQPQHFGDGTRLSIL.